These T cell receptor beta chains were read from a single sample in a study of cytomegalovirus exposure and HLA in healthy donors. The data were produced by immunoSEQ multiplex PCR, yet TCRdb's version contains in-frame clones alone and is incomplete. The sample has 95,000 to 150,000 clones; roughly a sixth are singletons. Specimen: PBMCs. The receptors were sampled from a female donor in good health and CMV-seropositive. Both conserved end residues are part of each CDR3. Each record gives: D gene, V gene, clone size, J gene, CDR3 DNA, CDR3 protein. D genes are given only for firm matches. Where a row states a size, it is once, few, many or the class of an expanded clone; other rows omit it.

.,TRBV6-5,many,TRBJ2-5,TGTGCCAGCAGTTACGCTAGCGCCCAAGAGACCCAGTACTTC,CASSYASAQETQYF
TRBD1,TRBV7-2,.,TRBJ2-7,TGTCTCCCCTTACAGGGGGTGAGCTCCTACGAGCAGTACTTC,CLPLQGVSSYEQYF
.,TRBV7-2,few,TRBJ2-7,TGTGCCAGCAGTGTTAACAGGTACGAGCAGTACTTC,CASSVNRYEQYF
TRBD2,TRBV4-2,.,TRBJ2-7,TGTGCCAGCAGCCAAGATCAACTAGCGGTCTACGAGCAGTACTTC,CASSQDQLAVYEQYF
TRBD1,TRBV18,few,TRBJ1-1,TGTGCCAGCTCACTCCACATACAGGGGGTGGACACTGAAGCTTTCTTT,CASSLHIQGVDTEAFF
TRBD1,TRBV12-5,.,TRBJ1-3,TGTGCTAGTGGTTTCGGGACAGGGTCGGGAAACACCATATATTTT,CASGFGTGSGNTIYF
.,TRBV11-2,.,TRBJ2-3,TGTGCCAGCAGCCGAGGATATACGCAGTATTTT,CASSRGYTQYF
TRBD2,TRBV5-1,.,TRBJ2-3,TGCGCCAGCAGCCGCCTGACTAGCGGGGGGCCTACAGATACGCAGTATTTT,CASSRLTSGGPTDTQYF
.,TRBV29-1,few,TRBJ1-2,TGCAGCGTTGAGAAGACAGGCGATGGCTACACCTTC,CSVEKTGDGYTF
.,TRBV2,.,TRBJ2-7,TGTGCCAGCAGCCCCCCAGAGGACAGTCCCTACGAGCAGTACTTC,CASSPPEDSPYEQYF
TRBD2,TRBV5-4,.,TRBJ2-1,TGTGCCAGCAGCTTGCGAGCGGCGGAACTAGCGGGAGAAAATGAGCAGTTCTTC,CASSLRAAELAGENEQFF
.,TRBV21-1,.,TRBJ1-2,TGTGCCAGCAGCAGCAGGGGCGGTAACTATGGCTACACCTTC,CASSSRGGNYGYTF
.,TRBV29-1,.,TRBJ1-1,TGCAGCGTTGCCAGAGGACAGCTCCCCATGAACACTGAAGCTTTCTTT,CSVARGQLPMNTEAFF
TRBD1,TRBV5-6,few,TRBJ2-7,TGTGCCAGCAGCTCATGGACAGGGTTCTACGAGCAGTACTTC,CASSSWTGFYEQYF
.,TRBV27,.,TRBJ1-3,TGTGCCAGCAGCACAGGGTTCTCTGGAAACACCATATATTTT,CASSTGFSGNTIYF
TRBD2,TRBV6-5,few,TRBJ2-7,TGTGCCAGCAGGGTACTAGCGGGGGGGCCTTACGAGCAGTACTTC,CASRVLAGGPYEQYF
TRBD2,TRBV6-1,.,TRBJ2-3,TGTGCCAGCAGTGATTCGCTAGCGGGAGGGCCGAGAGATACGCAGTATTTT,CASSDSLAGGPRDTQYF
.,TRBV27,.,TRBJ2-3,TGTGCCAGCAGTTCGGGAGATACGCAGTATTTT,CASSSGDTQYF
TRBD2,TRBV4-2,.,TRBJ2-2,TGTGCCAGCAGCCAAGGGGCGGGAGGGGTAAACACCGGGGAGCTGTTTTTT,CASSQGAGGVNTGELFF
TRBD1,TRBV30,few,TRBJ1-3,TGTGCCTGGAGTGTACTACAGGGGAGAGGGACCGACTCTGGAAACACCATATATTTT,CAWSVLQGRGTDSGNTIYF
.,TRBV9,few,TRBJ2-7,TGTGCCAGCAGCGACTACAGGGACCTCTTTGGTCCCCAACACGAGCAGTACTTC,CASSDYRDLFGPQHEQYF
TRBD1,TRBV29-1,.,TRBJ2-3,TGCAGCGCTGACCTACAGGGGAGTCCAGATACGCAGTATTTT,CSADLQGSPDTQYF
TRBD2,TRBV19,.,TRBJ2-5,TGTGCCAGTAGAAGTGCCCCAGATCGGACTAGGGTGGAGAGAGTGTACTTC,CASRSAPDRTRVERVYF
.,TRBV6-5,.,TRBJ2-1,TGTGCCAGCAGTTACTCGCCCAGCGGGTTTGAGCAGTTCTTC,CASSYSPSGFEQFF
TRBD1,TRBV30,.,TRBJ1-5,TGTGCCTGGAGTGTGAGGGGCCAGGGGGGCAATCAGCCCCAGCATTTT,CAWSVRGQGGNQPQHF
.,TRBV28,.,TRBJ2-4,TGTGCCAGCACCAGTGGAGGTAAAAACATTCAGTACTTC,CASTSGGKNIQYF
TRBD2,TRBV6-6,few,TRBJ2-7,TGTGCCAGCAGTACGCCGCCGGGGGGCTCCTACGAGCAGTACTTC,CASSTPPGGSYEQYF
.,TRBV9,.,TRBJ2-5,TGTGCCAGCAGCGTAGAGGGGTGGGAAGAGACCCAGTACTTC,CASSVEGWEETQYF
.,TRBV7-7,.,TRBJ1-5,TGTGCCAGCAGCTTAGTTTCAGGGGACCCTTATAGCAATCAGCCCCAGCATTTT,CASSLVSGDPYSNQPQHF
TRBD2,TRBV30,few,TRBJ2-1,TGTGCCTGGAGTTGGGGGGGCTCCTACAATGAGCAGTTCTTC,CAWSWGGSYNEQFF
.,TRBV18,few,TRBJ1-6,TGTGCCAGCTCACCACCCCCCACAGGGTTGGGTTCACCCCTCCACTTT,CASSPPPTGLGSPLHF
.,TRBV6-1,.,TRBJ1-2,TGTGCCAGCAGTGAAGCGGGAGGGAAAGATGGCTACACCTTC,CASSEAGGKDGYTF